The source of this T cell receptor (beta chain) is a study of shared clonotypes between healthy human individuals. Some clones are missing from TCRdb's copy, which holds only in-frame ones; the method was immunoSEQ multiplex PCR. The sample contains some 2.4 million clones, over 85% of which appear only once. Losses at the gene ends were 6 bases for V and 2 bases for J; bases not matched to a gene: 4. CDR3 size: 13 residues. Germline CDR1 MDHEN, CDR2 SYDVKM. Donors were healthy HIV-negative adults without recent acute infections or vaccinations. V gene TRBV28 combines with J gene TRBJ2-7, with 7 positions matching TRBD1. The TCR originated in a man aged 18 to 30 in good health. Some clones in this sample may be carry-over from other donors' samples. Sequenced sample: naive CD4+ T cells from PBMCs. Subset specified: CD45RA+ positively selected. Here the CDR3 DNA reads TGTGCCAGCAGGTCGGGACAGACCTACGAGCAGTACTTC. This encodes CASRSGQTYEQYF.